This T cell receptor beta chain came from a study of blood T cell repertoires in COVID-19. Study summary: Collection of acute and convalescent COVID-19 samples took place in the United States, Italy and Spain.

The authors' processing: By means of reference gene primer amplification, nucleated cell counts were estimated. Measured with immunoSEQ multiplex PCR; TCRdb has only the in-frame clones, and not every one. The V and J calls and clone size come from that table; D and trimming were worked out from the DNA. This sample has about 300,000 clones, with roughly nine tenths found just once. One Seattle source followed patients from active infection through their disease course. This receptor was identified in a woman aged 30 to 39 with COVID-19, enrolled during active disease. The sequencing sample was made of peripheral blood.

CDR3 loop: CASTPSGGNEKLFF. CDR3 DNA: TGTGCCAGCACCCCCTCGGGAGGAAATGAAAAACTGTTTTTT. This sequence joins TRBV6-6 and TRBJ1-4; unclear D gene. Germline loops: CDR1 MNHNY, CDR2 SVGAGI (reference sequence). V was clipped by 7 bases and J by 5 bases, with 14 bases between them. CDR3 length: 14 amino acids.